Presented here are 6 T cell receptor beta chains from one specimen sequenced in a study of a mutant IDH1 vaccine in newly diagnosed glioma. Clones were sequenced by immunoSEQ multiplex PCR, and TCRdb holds only the in-frame ones, with some missing. The top ten hold about 7.9% of the sample, which has 25,000 to 30,000 clones, more than 65% seen once. These receptors' targets are unknown. Sample time point: week 35, safety follow-up. Each dose delivered 300 ug of mutant IDH1 20-mer peptide subcutaneously with imiquimod. The source material was PBMCs, sampled from a glioma patient whose treatment included an IDH1 peptide vaccine. These receptors were taken from a man between 45 and 60 years old with glioma.

The chain uses TRBV19 and TRBJ2-3, with D possibly being TRBD1 (5 bases). V gave up 3 bases and J gave up 6 bases, with 16 bases separating them. The CDR3 has 15 amino acids. CDR1 is LNHDA and CDR2 is SQIVND in the germline V gene (reference sequence). The CDR3 DNA is TGTGCCAGTAGTATTGGGCAGGGTGACATCGATACGCAGTATTTT. Protein product: CASSIGQGDIDTQYF. The full variable domain, with the rest looked up from reference TRBV19 and TRBJ2-3, is DGGITQSPKYLFRKEGQNVTLSCEQNLNHDAMYWYRQDPGQGLRLIYYSQIVNDFQKGDIAEGYSVSREKKESFPLTVTSAQKNPTAFYLCASSIGQGDIDTQYFGPGTRLTVL.

The genes are TRBV2 and TRBJ1-5, with 7 nucleotides matching TRBD1. Germline assignment: CDR1 SNHLY and CDR2 FYNNEI. The CDR3 spans 14 residues. V was pared by 5 bases and J by 1 base, with 2 bases of the junction left unmatched. DNA of the CDR3: TGTGCCAGCAGTTCAGGGGGAAGCAATCAGCCCCAGCATTTT. Protein sequence: CASSSGGSNQPQHF. Filled out from reference TRBV2 and TRBJ1-5, the complete variable domain reads EPEVTQTPSHQVTQMGQEVILRCVPISNHLYFYWYRQILGQKVEFLVSFYNNEISEKSEIFDDQFSVERPDGSNFTLKIRSTKLEDSAMYFCASSSGGSNQPQHFGDGTRLSIL.

Notes on this clone: The sample has other DNA sequences that encode this CDR3 too. The chain is built from TRBV6-5 and TRBJ1-1; no definite D call. The CDR3 length is 11 residues. The germline gives CDR1 MNHEY, CDR2 SVGAGI. Trimming left V 4 bases short and J 2 bases short, with 2 bases between. The CDR3 protein is CASSSNTEAFF. The CDR3 DNA reads as TGTGCCAGCAGTTCAAACACTGAAGCTTTCTTT.

The chain employs TRBV7-2 and TRBJ2-6; no firm D call. Germline CDR1 reads SGHTA; CDR2 reads FQGNSA. V gave up 8 bases and J gave up 3 bases, with 11 bases separating them. The CDR3 has 14 residues. The CDR3: CASGVLGGANVLTF. CDR3 nucleotides: TGTGCCAGCGGGGTTCTCGGTGGGGCCAACGTCCTGACTTTC.

This rearrangement joins TRBV5-1 to TRBJ2-2; no firm D call. The V end was cut by 5 bases, the J end by 4 bases, with 15 bases between. CDR3 length: 15 residues. The germline V gene has CDR1 SGHRS and CDR2 YFSETQ. The CDR3 DNA follows: TGCGCCAGCAGTAGAGGCCAGATGGGCACCGGGGAGCTGTTTTTT. Translation: CASSRGQMGTGELFF.

This chain connects TRBV2 to TRBJ1-2; 9 bases align to TRBD1. Trimming took 3 bases from V and 8 from J; bases not matched to a gene: 10. Germline V gene lookup returns CDR1 SNHLY and CDR2 FYNNEI. This CDR3 contains 15 residues. The CDR3 DNA is TGTGCCAGCAGTGATGGAACAGGGGGCCATAGGGGCTACACCTTC. This encodes CASSDGTGGHRGYTF. The complete variable domain, with remaining parts taken from reference TRBV2 and TRBJ1-2, reads EPEVTQTPSHQVTQMGQEVILRCVPISNHLYFYWYRQILGQKVEFLVSFYNNEISEKSEIFDDQFSVERPDGSNFTLKIRSTKLEDSAMYFCASSDGTGGHRGYTFGSGTRLTVV.